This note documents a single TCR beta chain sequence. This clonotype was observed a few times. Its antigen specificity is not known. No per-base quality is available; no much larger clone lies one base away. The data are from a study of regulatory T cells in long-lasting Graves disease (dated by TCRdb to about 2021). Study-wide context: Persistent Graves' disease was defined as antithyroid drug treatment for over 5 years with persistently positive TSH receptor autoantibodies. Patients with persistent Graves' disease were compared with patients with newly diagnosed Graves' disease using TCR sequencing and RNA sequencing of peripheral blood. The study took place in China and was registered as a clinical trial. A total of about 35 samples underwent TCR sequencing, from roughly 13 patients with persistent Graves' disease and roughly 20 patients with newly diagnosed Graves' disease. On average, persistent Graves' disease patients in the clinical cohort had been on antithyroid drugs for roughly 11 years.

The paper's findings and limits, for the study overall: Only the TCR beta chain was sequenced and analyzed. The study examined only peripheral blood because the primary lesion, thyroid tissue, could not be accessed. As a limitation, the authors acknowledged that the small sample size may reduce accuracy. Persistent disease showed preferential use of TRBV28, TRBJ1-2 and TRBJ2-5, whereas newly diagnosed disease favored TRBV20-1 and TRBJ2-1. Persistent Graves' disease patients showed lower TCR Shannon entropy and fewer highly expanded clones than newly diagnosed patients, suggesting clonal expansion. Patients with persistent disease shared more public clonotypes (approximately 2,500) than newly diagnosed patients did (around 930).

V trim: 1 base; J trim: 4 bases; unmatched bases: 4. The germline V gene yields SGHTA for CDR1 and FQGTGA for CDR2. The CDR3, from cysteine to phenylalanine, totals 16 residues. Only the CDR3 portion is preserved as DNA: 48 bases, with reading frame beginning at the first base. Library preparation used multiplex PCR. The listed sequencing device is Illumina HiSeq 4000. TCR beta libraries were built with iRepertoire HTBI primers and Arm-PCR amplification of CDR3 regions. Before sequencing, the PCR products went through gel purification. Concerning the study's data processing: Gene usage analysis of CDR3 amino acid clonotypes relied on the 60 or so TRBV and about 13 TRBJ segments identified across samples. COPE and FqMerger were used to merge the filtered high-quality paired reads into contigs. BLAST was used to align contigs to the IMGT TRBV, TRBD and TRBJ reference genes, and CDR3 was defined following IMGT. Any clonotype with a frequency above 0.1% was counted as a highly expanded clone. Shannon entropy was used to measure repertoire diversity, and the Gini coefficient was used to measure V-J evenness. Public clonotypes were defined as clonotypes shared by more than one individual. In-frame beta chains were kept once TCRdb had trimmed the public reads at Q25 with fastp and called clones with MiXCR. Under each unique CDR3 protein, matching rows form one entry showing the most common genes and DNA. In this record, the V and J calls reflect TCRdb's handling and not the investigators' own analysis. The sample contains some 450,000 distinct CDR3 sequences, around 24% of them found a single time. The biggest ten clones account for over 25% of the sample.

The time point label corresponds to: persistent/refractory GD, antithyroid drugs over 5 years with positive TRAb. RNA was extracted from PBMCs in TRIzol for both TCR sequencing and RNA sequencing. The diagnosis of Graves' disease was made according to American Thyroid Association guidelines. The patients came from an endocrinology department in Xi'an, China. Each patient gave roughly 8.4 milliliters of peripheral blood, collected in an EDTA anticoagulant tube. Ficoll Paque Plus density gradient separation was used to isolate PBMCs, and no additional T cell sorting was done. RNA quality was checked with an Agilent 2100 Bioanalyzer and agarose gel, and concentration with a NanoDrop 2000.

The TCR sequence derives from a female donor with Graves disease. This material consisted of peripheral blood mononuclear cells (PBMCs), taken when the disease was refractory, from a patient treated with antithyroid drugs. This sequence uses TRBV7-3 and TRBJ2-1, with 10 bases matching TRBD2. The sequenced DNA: TGTGCCAGCAGCTTAAGCCCTAGCGGGAGATACAATGAGCAGTTCTTC. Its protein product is CASSLSPSGRYNEQFF.